What follows describes a single T cell receptor beta chain. The antigen is not known. Stable or active relapsing-remitting multiple sclerosis, untreated and meeting revised McDonald criteria, defined the controls. Purification of the CD8+ and CD4+ T cells relied on negative isolation, and TEMRA cells underwent FACS enrichment. The data belong to a study of CD8 T cells in Susac syndrome. Study-wide results and caveats: Regarding the TCR sequencing and HLA analysis, the study admitted that a relatively small number of individuals were involved.

An input of about 0.45 to 1 ug of RNA was subjected to reverse transcription using random hexamers. TCR beta CDR3 was amplified by immunoSEQ covering 54 Vbeta and 13 Jbeta. TCRdb passed the immunoSEQ multiplex PCR reads through MiXCR, listing each CDR3 protein once. This table has about 400,000 distinct CDR3 sequences, about 85% appearing once. The CDR3 loop spans 16 amino acids. Germline lookup yields CDR1 GTSNPN and CDR2 SVGIG (reference sequence). The junction had 13 bases not matched to a gene; V was cut back by 3 bases and J by 3 bases. This chain links TRBV30 with TRBJ1-1; TRBD1 aligns across 7 bases. The source material was CD8+ T cells from PBMCs. The sequence was obtained from a human donor with multiple sclerosis. CDR3 protein: CAWSEFDRDSDTEAFF. Here the CDR3 DNA reads TGTGCCTGGAGCGAGTTTGACCGGGACAGCGACACTGAAGCTTTCTTT.